These 23 T cell receptor beta chains originate from one sample sequenced in a study of blood T cells in healthy people across ages. The second PCR ran roughly 7 to 12 cycles with a sample-barcoded 5' primer and J-beta primers. TCRdb fed the 5' RACE reads into MiXCR, producing one record per CDR3 protein. Of approximately 850,000 distinct CDR3 sequences in the sample, more than 45% were seen once. The specimen sequenced was blood. The source is a man aged 25 to 40 in good health.

This chain connects TRBV6-5 to TRBJ1-2; no definite D call. The CDR3 consists of 14 residues. V lost 6 bases to trimming and J lost 0 bases, with 11 bases between them. Germline values: CDR1 MNHEY, CDR2 SVGAGI. For the CDR3, the DNA is TGTGCCAGCAGGTTGCATCCAGCTAACTATGGCTACACCTTC. Translating it yields CASRLHPANYGYTF.

V gene TRBV7-9 combines with J gene TRBJ2-3; D remains unclear. The length of the CDR3 is 16 residues. The ends were cut back, 2 bases at V and 0 bases at J, with 12 bases in the middle. The germline V gene has CDR1 SEHNR and CDR2 FQNEAQ (reference sequence). DNA for the CDR3: TGTGCCAGCAGCTTACCGCACAACCCTAGCACAGATACGCAGTATTTT. Translated: CASSLPHNPSTDTQYF.

CDR3 residues: CAISSSGVAGVNNEQFF. CDR3 DNA: TGTGCCATCAGTTCGAGTGGGGTAGCGGGGGTAAACAATGAGCAGTTCTTC. This sequence joins TRBV10-3 and TRBJ2-1; 9 bases agree with TRBD2. From germline, CDR1 is ENHRY and CDR2 SYGVKD. The CDR3 totals 17 residues. Trimming cost V 5 bases and J 5 bases; bases outside gene matches: 13.

The chain is built from TRBV20-1 and TRBJ2-3; tentatively, D is TRBD2 (5 bases). The CDR3 has 15 amino acids. V gave up 5 bases and J gave up 2 bases, with 17 bases separating them. In germline, CDR1 is DFQATT, CDR2 SNEGSKA (reference sequence). CDR3 amino acids: CSADYGEPNTDTQYF. DNA for the CDR3: TGCAGTGCTGATTACGGGGAACCGAACACAGATACGCAGTATTTT.

This clonotype has ten or more counts. This chain uses TRBV9 with TRBJ2-1; no clear D gene. The germline CDR1 and CDR2 sequences are SGDLS and YYNGEE. This CDR3 is built from 18 residues. V lost 4 bases and J 0 bases, leaving 20 bases between the germline ends. CDR3 sequence (DNA): TGTGCCAGCAGCTTCTCAAAGGAATTCGGGCGCTCCTACAATGAGCAGTTCTTC. Its translation is CASSFSKEFGRSYNEQFF.

The J gene is TRBJ1-6, the V gene TRBV7-2; TRBD1 agrees at 7 bases. There are 15 residues in the CDR3. Germline CDR1 reads SGHTA; CDR2 reads FQGNSA. V lost 1 base and J lost 6; bases outside the gene matches: 3. The CDR3 sequence: CASSLVAGGNSPLHF. The CDR3 DNA follows: TGTGCCAGCAGCTTAGTGGCAGGGGGTAATTCACCCCTCCACTTT.

CDR3 nucleotides: TGTGCCAGCAGCTTAAGGGGGCCTGCAGATACGCAGTATTTT. Residues: CASSLRGPADTQYF. V is TRBV7-6 and J is TRBJ2-3, with TRBD1 identical over 7 bases. Germline CDR1 and CDR2: SGHVS and FNYEAQ. J gave up 4 bases and V 2 bases, and 3 bases lay outside the gene matches. This CDR3 is 14 amino acids long.

The rearrangement joins TRBV12-3 or TRBV12-4 to TRBJ2-7; D may match TRBD1 or TRBD2 (5 bases each). The CDR3 totals 16 residues. V was shortened by 0 bases and J by 2 bases, with 14 bases between the two germline ends. The CDR3 DNA follows: TGTGCCAGCAGTTTAGCCGGGACCGCTCTTGCCTACGAGCAGTACTTC. Its protein is CASSLAGTALAYEQYF.

This clonotype has more than one count but fewer than ten. J is TRBJ2-1 and V is TRBV5-5, with D perhaps matching TRBD1 (6 bases). V lost 3 bases and J 8 bases, leaving 9 bases between the germline ends. Per germline, CDR1 SGHKS and CDR2 YYEKEE (reference sequence). The CDR3 sequence is 12 residues long. This chain's CDR3 is CASSSTGYEQFF. The CDR3 DNA reads TGTGCCAGCAGCTCTACAGGGTATGAGCAGTTCTTC. The variable domain in full, completed from reference TRBV5-5 and TRBJ2-1, reads DAGVTQSPTHLIKTRGQQVTLRCSPISGHKSVSWYQQVLGQGPQFIFQYYEKEERGRGNFPDRFSARQFPNYSSELNVNALLLGDSALYLCASSSTGYEQFFGPGTRLTVL.

This rearrangement joins TRBV20-1 to TRBJ2-1; no definite D call. The CDR3 contains 14 residues. Trimming removed 0 bases from V and 7 bases from J, with 13 bases in between. The germline gives CDR1 DFQATT, CDR2 SNEGSKA (reference sequence). CDR3 sequence (DNA): TGCAGTGCTAGAGATCGGGCCCGTGGGAATGAGCAGTTCTTC. Translation: CSARDRARGNEQFF.

The V call is TRBV6-1, the J call TRBJ1-2; D perhaps matches TRBD1 (5 bases). The CDR3 runs 15 residues. CDR1 and CDR2 from the germline V gene are MNHNS and SASEGT. V gave up 3 bases and J gave up 6 bases, with 17 bases separating them. Written as DNA, the CDR3 is TGTGCCAGCAGTGACGCAGGGAGGCCACCTGATGGCTACACCTTC. Translation gives CASSDAGRPPDGYTF.

This clonotype was observed a few times. CDR3 sequence: CASSLDSPGLGPQYF. The CDR3 bases are TGTGCCAGCAGCTTAGATTCCCCCGGGCTGGGGCCCCAGTACTTC. V gene TRBV7-2 combines with J gene TRBJ2-5; D possibly corresponds to TRBD1 (5 bases). V lost 1 base to trimming and J lost 9 bases, with 18 bases between them. CDR3 size: 15 residues. CDR1 SGHTA and CDR2 FQGNSA come from the germline V gene.

This rearrangement joins TRBV6-1 to TRBJ2-5; 8 bases map to TRBD1. Germline V gene lookup returns CDR1 MNHNS and CDR2 SASEGT. CDR3 length equals 15 residues. V lost 7 bases and J lost 11; bases outside the gene matches: 18. The CDR3 DNA is TGTGCCAGCATCGAAAGGGGCAGGGGGCTCGAGGAGCAGTACTTC. This codes for CASIERGRGLEEQYF.

The chain uses TRBV20-1 and TRBJ2-1, with D possibly TRBD1 on 6 matching bases. Germline loops: CDR1 DFQATT, CDR2 SNEGSKA (reference sequence). Trimming stripped 7 bases from V and 2 bases from J, with 15 bases between. This CDR3 has 14 amino acids. CDR3: CSVSSGVTYNEQFF. The CDR3 DNA reads as TGCAGTGTTAGCTCAGGGGTCACCTACAATGAGCAGTTCTTC.

This clonotype was found a few times. The chain joins TRBV10-3 to TRBJ2-7, with a possible D match to TRBD2 (5 bases). The CDR3 loop spans 15 amino acids. Germline CDR1 reads ENHRY; CDR2 reads SYGVKD. Deletions cut 7 bases from V and 0 bases from J, with 16 bases between. For the CDR3, the DNA is TGTGCCATCACAGCTCGCGGGTTGAACTCCTACGAGCAGTACTTC. Protein product: CAITARGLNSYEQYF.

This clonotype showed up just a few times. V gene TRBV7-8 combines with J gene TRBJ1-2; 9 bases line up with TRBD1. This CDR3 has 18 amino acids. V was clipped by 5 bases and J by 4 bases; unmatched bases: 17. Germline-derived CDR1 and CDR2 are SGHVS and FQNEAQ. The CDR3 region is CASSHSRDRDDPSYGYTF. The CDR3 region has the DNA TGTGCCAGCAGCCACTCCCGGGACAGGGATGACCCATCCTATGGCTACACCTTC.

This chain joins TRBV6-2 or TRBV6-3 and TRBJ2-7; possibly TRBD2 for D (7 bases). The J call may be incorrect, as the DNA end agrees better with TRBJ2-5. This CDR3 contains 14 residues. Germline V gene lookup returns CDR1 MNHEY and CDR2 SVGEGT. This CDR3 is CASSRGGGEETQYF. The CDR3, as DNA: TGTGCCAGCAGCCGGGGAGGGGGGGAAGAGACCCAGTACTTC.

This clonotype was detected a few times. The rearrangement joins TRBV6-2 or TRBV6-3 to TRBJ2-1, with D possibly being TRBD1 or TRBD2 (6 bases each). The CDR3 sequence is 18 residues long. V was shortened by 0 bases and J by 4 bases, with 19 bases between the two germline ends. Germline assignment: CDR1 MNHEY and CDR2 SVGEGT. The CDR3 sequence: CASSYSKLGQGTYNEQFF. CDR3 sequence (DNA): TGTGCCAGCAGTTACTCCAAGCTGGGGCAGGGGACTTACAATGAGCAGTTCTTC.

The chain joins TRBV28 to TRBJ1-1, with D unresolved. CDR1 is MDHEN, CDR2 SYDVKM, per germline. Trimming removed 8 bases from V and 6 bases from J, with 16 bases in between. This CDR3 is 13 amino acids long. CDR3 loop: CASHRTARPEAFF. The DNA of the CDR3 is TGTGCCAGCCACCGGACGGCTAGGCCTGAAGCTTTCTTT.

J is TRBJ1-5 and V is TRBV28, with 7 bases fitting TRBD1. CDR1 is MDHEN, CDR2 SYDVKM, per germline. Trimming took 7 bases from V and 11 from J; bases not matched to a gene: 17. The CDR3 is 15 residues long. The CDR3 protein is CASTNQRTGGIAQHF. Here the CDR3 DNA reads TGTGCCAGCACCAACCAGAGGACAGGAGGTATAGCCCAGCATTTT. Full variable domain (outside the CDR3, taken from reference TRBV28 and TRBJ1-5): DVKVTQSSRYLVKRTGEKVFLECVQDMDHENMFWYRQDPGLGLRLIYFSYDVKMKEKGDIPEGYSVSREKKERFSLILESASTNQTSMYLCASTNQRTGGIAQHFGDGTRLSIL.

In its sample, this clonotype was seen once. The chain combines TRBV6-1 with TRBJ1-5; no clear D gene. This CDR3 has 13 amino acids. V was shortened by 4 bases and J by 3 bases, with 7 bases between the two germline ends. CDR1 is MNHNS, CDR2 SASEGT, per germline. CDR3 sequence reads: CASSGSFNQPQHF. The CDR3 DNA reads as TGTGCCAGCAGTGGGTCCTTCAATCAGCCCCAGCATTTT.

The chain uses TRBV7-3 and TRBJ2-3; D is unresolved. There are 15 residues in the CDR3. V was trimmed by 5 bases and J by 0 bases, leaving 12 bases between them. Germline V gene sequence: CDR1 SGHTA, CDR2 FQGTGA. In nucleotides, the CDR3 is TGTGCCAGCAGCCCGGCCTCCGCGAGCACAGATACGCAGTATTTT. Protein: CASSPASASTDTQYF.

V is TRBV12-3 or TRBV12-4 and J is TRBJ2-1; 7 bases map to TRBD2. J lost 9 bases, V lost 7 bases, and 12 bases had no gene match. The CDR3 runs 14 residues. CDR3 coding DNA: TGTGCCAGCACCAAGCGGGGCCGCTCGGGTGAGCAGTTCTTC. Amino acids: CASTKRGRSGEQFF.